Below, one T cell receptor (beta chain) is given with its context. The data belong to a study of T cell changes during pregnancy in multiple sclerosis. Assay used: immunoSEQ multiplex PCR; TCRdb lists only in-frame clones, some missing. The table lists 75,000 to 90,000 clones, over 85% of them singletons. CDR1 is SGHDT, CDR2 YYEEEE, per germline. The CDR3 contains 15 residues. V was clipped by 4 bases and J by 1 base; unmatched bases: 6. This TCR derives from a female donor with multiple sclerosis, enrolled in a pregnancy study. This sample comprised CD4+ T cells from peripheral blood mononuclear cells, obtained before pregnancy. This chain joins TRBV5-6 and TRBJ2-7; 9 bases align to TRBD1. CDR3: CASSPDRGSSYEQYF. Here the CDR3 DNA reads TGTGCCAGCAGCCCGGACAGGGGATCATCCTACGAGCAGTACTTC.